This record concerns one T cell receptor (beta chain) sequence. The data belong to a study of blood T cell repertoires in COVID-19. On the study more broadly: Researchers got acute and convalescent COVID-19 samples from the United States, Italy and Spain. The cDNA or gDNA used as material had been derived from T cells, B-cell-depleted T cells, or PBMCs.

As processed by the authors: Reference gene primers were amplified, and this amplification served to estimate nucleated cell counts. Assay used: immunoSEQ multiplex PCR; TCRdb lists only in-frame clones, some missing. V and J calls and clone size are copied from that table; D and trimming were computed from the DNA. The sample lists 95,000 to 150,000 clones, approximately 81% seen once, with 3.8% in the top ten. Trimming cost V 4 bases and J 0 bases, with 7 bases left between them. Germline V gene sequence: CDR1 WSHSY, CDR2 SAAADI. The CDR3 extends over 15 amino acids. Material: peripheral blood. V and J are TRBV10-2 and TRBJ1-6; no reliable D call. The TCR originated in a woman aged 45-59 years with acute or convalescent COVID-19. The CDR3: CASSVGSSYNSPLHF. As DNA, the CDR3 is TGCGCCAGCAGTGTAGGGAGCTCCTATAATTCACCCCTCCACTTT.